This T cell receptor beta chain was retrieved from a study of OX40 agonist ivuxolimab in advanced cancers. Study-level results: In the 0.1 to 3.0 mg/kg range, CD4+ and CD8+ blood T cells had expanded clonally by week 6.

Using immunoSEQ multiplex PCR, the repertoire was profiled, and TCRdb retains in-frame clones only, with some absent. The repertoire holds about 100,000 clones, 90% to 96% seen once, with approximately 2% in the top ten. On this clone: Antigen unknown.

The germline V gene has CDR1 MNHEY and CDR2 SMNVEV (reference sequence). The germline V and J ends were trimmed by 5 bases and 0 bases, with 10 bases remaining between them. This CDR3 is built from 14 residues. The input for sequencing was CD4+ or CD8+ T cells sorted from blood, taken in a trial of the OX40 agonist ivuxolimab. This sequence was found in an adult with an advanced solid tumor such as melanoma, head and neck, liver or kidney cancer. The chain links TRBV27 to TRBJ1-2; D is possibly TRBD1 (5 bases). The CDR3 loop reads CASSPRGPNYGYTF. CDR3 DNA sequence: TGTGCCAGCAGTCCTAGGGGCCCTAACTATGGCTACACCTTC.